This record looks at one T cell receptor (beta chain) sequence and its context. Its antigen is currently unknown. This CDR3 contains 15 residues. The germline V gene encodes CDR1 SGHRS and CDR2 YFSETQ. Trimming pared 0 bases from V and 0 bases from J, leaving 4 bases between. Points from the study as a whole: Greatest tumor Treg TCR overlap was with tumor naive CD4+ cells.

Treg sorting used a CD4+CD25+CD127-/low gate. One entry per CDR3 protein, called by TCRdb with MiXCR from the 5' RACE reads. The sample yields some 4,900 distinct CDR3 sequences, under 85% seen once. This clonotype was obtained from a female donor with breast cancer. Sample: Tregs sorted from blood. V gene TRBV5-1 combines with J gene TRBJ2-6; no clear D. The CDR3 DNA reads TGCGCCAGCAGCTTGGGACTCTCTGGGGCCAACGTCCTGACTTTC. Translating it yields CASSLGLSGANVLTF.